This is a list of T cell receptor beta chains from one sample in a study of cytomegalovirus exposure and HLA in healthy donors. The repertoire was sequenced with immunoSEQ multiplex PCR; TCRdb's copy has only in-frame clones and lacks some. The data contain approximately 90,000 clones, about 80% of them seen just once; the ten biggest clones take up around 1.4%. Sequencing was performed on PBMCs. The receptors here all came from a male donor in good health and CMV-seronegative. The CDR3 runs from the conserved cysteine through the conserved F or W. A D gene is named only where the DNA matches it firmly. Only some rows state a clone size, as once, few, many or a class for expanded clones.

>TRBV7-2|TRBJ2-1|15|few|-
TGTGCCAGCAGCTCAACTAGCCGCGTGAGGAATGAGCAGTTCTTC
CASSSTSRVRNEQFF
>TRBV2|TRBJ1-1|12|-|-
TGTGCCAGCAGTGAAGCCCCGTCTGAAGCTTTCTTT
CASSEAPSEAFF
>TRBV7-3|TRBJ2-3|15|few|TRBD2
TGTGCCAGCAGCCCCACTCTAGCGGGGGGTTTGACGCAGTATTTT
CASSPTLAGGLTQYF
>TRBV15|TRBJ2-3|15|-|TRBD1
TGTGCCACCAGCAGAGATACCCGACAGGGGGGTACGCAGTATTTT
CATSRDTRQGGTQYF
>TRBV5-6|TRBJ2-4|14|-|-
TGTGCCAGCAGCCGGACTATTGCCAAAAACATTCAGTACTTC
CASSRTIAKNIQYF
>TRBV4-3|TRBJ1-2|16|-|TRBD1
TGCGCCAGCAGCCAAGAAGTCGGACAGGCCGTCTATGGCTACACCTTC
CASSQEVGQAVYGYTF
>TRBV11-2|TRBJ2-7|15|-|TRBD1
TGTGCCAGCAGCTTAGGAACAGGGGGTACCTACGAGCAGTACTTC
CASSLGTGGTYEQYF
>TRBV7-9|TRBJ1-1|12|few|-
TGTGCCAGCAGCTTAGATGCCAGATACGCTTTCTTT
CASSLDARYAFF
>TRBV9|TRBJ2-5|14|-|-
TGTGCCAGCAGCGTAGCTTTAGGTCAGGCCCCGTTGGACTTC
CASSVALGQAPLDF
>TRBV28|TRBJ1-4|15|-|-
TGTGCCAGCAGTTTATTACAGAACTCTAATGAAAAACTGTTTTTT
CASSLLQNSNEKLFF
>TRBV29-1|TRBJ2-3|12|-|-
TGCAGCGCGAGGGAGCAGGGGGATACGCAGTATTTT
CSAREQGDTQYF
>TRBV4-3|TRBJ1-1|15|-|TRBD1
TGCGCCAGCAGCCCAGAGGGGACAGGGGGTGTGGGAGCTTTCTTT
CASSPEGTGGVGAFF
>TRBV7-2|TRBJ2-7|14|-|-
TGTGCCAGCAGCTTAGAGCGCTTGAAGAGCGAGCAGTACTTC
CASSLERLKSEQYF
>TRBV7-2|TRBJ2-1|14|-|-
TGTGCCAGCAGCTTAGCGACAGGAAACAATGAGCAGTTCTTC
CASSLATGNNEQFF
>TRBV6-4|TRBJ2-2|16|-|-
TGTGCCAGCAGTGACTCTGGGACATCGAACACCGGGGAGCTGTTTTTT
CASSDSGTSNTGELFF
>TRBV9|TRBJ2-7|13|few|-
TGTGCCAGCAGCGTTGGGCTCAACTACGAGCAGTACTTC
CASSVGLNYEQYF